This paragraph covers one TCR beta chain sequence. V was trimmed by 0 bases and J by 7 bases, leaving 10 bases between them. Looked up from germline, CDR1 is WSHSY and CDR2 is SAAADI. CDR3 length: 14 amino acids. These data are taken from a study of blood T cell repertoires in COVID-19. Study-level background: Spain, Italy and the United States supplied samples that represented acute and convalescent COVID-19. PBMCs, B-cell-depleted T cells, or T cells were the source of the cDNA or gDNA that made up the material.

Original data processing: Counts of nucleated cells, estimated from reference gene primer amplification, were obtained. The assay was immunoSEQ multiplex PCR, and TCRdb's table has in-frame clones only and misses some. The DNA was the basis for D and trimming; V, J and clone size are from that table. In the table there are approximately 80,000 clones, 82% of which are singletons. The sequenced material came from peripheral blood. This sequence was found in a human donor in a cohort sampled during active COVID-19. This rearrangement joins TRBV10-2 to TRBJ2-1; D unclear. For the CDR3, the DNA is TGCGCCAGCAGTGAGTCGCCCTATATGAATGAGCAGTTCTTC. It codes for CASSESPYMNEQFF.